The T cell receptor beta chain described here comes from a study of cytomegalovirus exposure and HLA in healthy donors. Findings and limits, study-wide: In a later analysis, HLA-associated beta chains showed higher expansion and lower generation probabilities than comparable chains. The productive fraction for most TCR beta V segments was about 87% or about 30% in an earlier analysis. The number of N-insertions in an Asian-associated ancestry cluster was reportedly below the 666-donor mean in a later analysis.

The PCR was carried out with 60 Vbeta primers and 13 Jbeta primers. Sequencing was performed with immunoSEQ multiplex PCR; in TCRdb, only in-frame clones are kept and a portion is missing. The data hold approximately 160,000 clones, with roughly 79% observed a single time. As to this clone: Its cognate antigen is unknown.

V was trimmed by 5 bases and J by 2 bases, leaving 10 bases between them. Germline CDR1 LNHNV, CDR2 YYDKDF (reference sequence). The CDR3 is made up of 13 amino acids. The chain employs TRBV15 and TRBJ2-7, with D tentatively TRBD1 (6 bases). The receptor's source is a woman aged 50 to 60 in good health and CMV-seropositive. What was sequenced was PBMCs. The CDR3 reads CATSWTETYEQYF. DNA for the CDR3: TGTGCCACCAGCTGGACAGAAACCTACGAGCAGTACTTC.